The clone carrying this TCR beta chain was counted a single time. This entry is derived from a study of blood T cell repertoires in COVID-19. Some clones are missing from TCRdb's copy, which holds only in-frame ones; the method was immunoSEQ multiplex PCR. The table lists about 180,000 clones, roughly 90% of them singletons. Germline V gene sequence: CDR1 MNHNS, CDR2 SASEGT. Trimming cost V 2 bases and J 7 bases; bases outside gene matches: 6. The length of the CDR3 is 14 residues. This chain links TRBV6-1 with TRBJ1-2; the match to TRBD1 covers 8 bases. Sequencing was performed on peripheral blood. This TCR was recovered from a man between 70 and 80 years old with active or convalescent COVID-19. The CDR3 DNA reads TGTGCCAGCAGTGAACTTCAGGGGGCAGGTGGCTACACCTTC. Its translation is CASSELQGAGGYTF.